These 30 T cell receptor beta chains share one sample of origin, sequenced in a study of cytomegalovirus exposure and HLA in healthy donors. The PCR ran on 60 Vbeta and 13 Jbeta primers. Sequenced by immunoSEQ multiplex PCR; TCRdb stores in-frame clones only, minus some. Of some 190,000 clones in the sample, more than 75% are singletons; the top ten hold 1.6%. The sequencing input was PBMCs. These receptors were obtained from a woman aged 45-65 years in good health and CMV-seronegative.

This clone has more than one count but fewer than ten. The V gene is TRBV6-1, the J gene TRBJ2-2; D is unclear. This CDR3 has 14 amino acids. Trimming took 8 bases from V and 0 from J, leaving 10 bases between them. Germline CDR1 reads MNHNS; CDR2 reads SASEGT. Here the CDR3 DNA reads TGTGCCAGCCGCAGAATTCCGAACACCGGGGAGCTGTTTTTT. This sequence encodes CASRRIPNTGELFF.

This clone was counted once. The chain combines TRBV7-9 with TRBJ2-1; 10 bases align to TRBD2. CDR1 SEHNR and CDR2 FQNEAQ come from the germline V gene (reference sequence). The CDR3 runs 16 residues. Losses at the gene ends were 5 bases for V and 6 bases for J; bases not matched to a gene: 10. The CDR3 reads CASSRSGGLYGNEQFF. The CDR3, as DNA: TGTGCCAGCAGCCGTAGCGGGGGGCTCTATGGCAATGAGCAGTTCTTC.

The sample holds a few counts of this clone. The chain employs TRBV6-6 and TRBJ2-7; 7 nucleotides agree with TRBD1. The CDR3 is 15 residues long. CDR1 and CDR2 (germline): MNHNY, SVGAGI (reference sequence). V shed 0 bases, J shed 3 bases, and the junction held 5 bases outside the gene matches. CDR3 DNA sequence: TGTGCCAGCAGTTACTCGGGCGCAGGGGGCTACGAGCAGTACTTC. Its translation: CASSYSGAGGYEQYF.

The J gene is TRBJ1-1, the V gene TRBV11-2, with D unresolved. The germline V gene has CDR1 SGHAT and CDR2 FQNNGV. Trimming left V 3 bases short and J 1 base short, with 6 bases between. The CDR3 is made up of 13 amino acids. The CDR3 region is CASSFGRNTEAFF. The DNA for the CDR3 is TGTGCCAGCAGCTTTGGGAGGAACACTGAAGCTTTCTTT.

J is TRBJ1-1 and V is TRBV9, with 8 positions matching TRBD1. Germline assignment: CDR1 SGDLS and CDR2 YYNGEE. The V gene end was trimmed by 0 bases and the J gene end by 4 bases; junction bases not matched to a gene: 2. CDR3 length: 14 residues. The CDR3, as DNA: TGTGCCAGCAGCGTAGCTACAGGGGGCACTGAAGCTTTCTTT. It encodes CASSVATGGTEAFF.

The chain uses TRBV7-3 and TRBJ2-7; possibly TRBD1 for D (6 bases). The CDR3 totals 13 residues. V dropped 5 bases and J dropped 3 bases, with 11 bases sitting between them. CDR1 SGHTA and CDR2 FQGTGA come from the germline V gene. The CDR3 DNA follows: TGTGCCAGCAGCCCAGGGGACATCTACGAGCAGTACTTC. Protein sequence: CASSPGDIYEQYF.

The chain joins TRBV5-4 to TRBJ2-7; 11 positions agree with TRBD2. This CDR3 has 17 amino acids. V dropped 1 base and J dropped 0; count of bases not matched to a gene: 6. CDR1 and CDR2 from the germline V gene are SGHNT and YYREEE (reference sequence). CDR3 amino acids: CASSLRPSGGSSYEQYF. CDR3 coding DNA: TGTGCCAGCAGCTTGCGGCCTAGCGGGGGGAGCTCCTACGAGCAGTACTTC.

The chain uses TRBV9 and TRBJ2-1; D unclear. V lost 4 bases to trimming and J lost 6 bases, with 8 bases between them. The CDR3 consists of 12 residues. CDR1 and CDR2 from the germline V gene are SGDLS and YYNGEE. CDR3 region: CASSLLANEQFF. CDR3 DNA: TGTGCCAGCAGCTTATTAGCCAATGAGCAGTTCTTC.

The chain couples TRBV29-1 to TRBJ1-2; D might be TRBD1 (5 bases). V lost 4 bases and J lost 6, with 12 bases in between. The CDR3 is 12 residues long. Germline V gene lookup returns CDR1 SQVTM and CDR2 ANQGSEA. CDR3: CSVVGHLDGYTF. The CDR3 nucleotides are TGCAGCGTTGTAGGACATCTCGATGGCTACACCTTC.

V gene TRBV27 combines with J gene TRBJ2-5; D is unresolved. Trimming pared 4 bases from V and 1 base from J, leaving 10 bases between. Germline V gene data show CDR1 as MNHEY and CDR2 as SMNVEV (reference sequence). CDR3 length: 14 amino acids. CDR3 nucleotide sequence: TGTGCCAGCAGTTCGTCCGGCGGCCAAGAGACCCAGTACTTC. Translated, it gives CASSSSGGQETQYF.

The V and J genes are TRBV2 and TRBJ2-1; TRBD2 aligns across 11 bases. CDR3 length equals 15 residues. Germline trimming cut 5 bases from V and 9 bases from J; bases unmatched to any gene: 9. CDR1 is SNHLY and CDR2 is FYNNEI in the germline V gene. CDR3 residues: CASSTLAGGLGEQFF. In DNA form, the CDR3 reads TGTGCCAGCAGTACCCTAGCGGGAGGTCTGGGTGAGCAGTTCTTC.

The chain is built from TRBV29-1 and TRBJ1-2, with 11 bases matching TRBD1. This CDR3 contains 12 residues. Per the germline V gene, CDR1 is SQVTM and CDR2 is ANQGSEA. The V gene end was trimmed by 3 bases and the J gene end by 8 bases; junction bases not matched to a gene: 2. The CDR3 sequence is CSVDRTGGGYTF. DNA for the CDR3: TGCAGCGTTGATCGGACAGGGGGCGGCTACACCTTC.

The rearrangement joins TRBV5-6 to TRBJ1-4, with D possibly TRBD1 on 5 matching bases. This CDR3 spans 16 amino acids. The V gene lost 1 base and the J gene lost 5 bases, with 15 bases spanning the gap. Germline V gene sequence: CDR1 SGHDT, CDR2 YYEEEE. CDR3: CASSLHPGLRNEKLFF. CDR3 nucleotide sequence: TGTGCCAGCAGCTTGCACCCGGGACTTCGGAATGAAAAACTGTTTTTT.

The chain has TRBV4-3 and TRBJ2-1, with TRBD2 identical over 7 bases. The V gene's germline CDR1 is LGHNA and CDR2 YSLEER. CDR3 length equals 13 residues. Losses at the gene ends were 3 bases for V and 9 bases for J; bases not matched to a gene: 5. In nucleotides, the CDR3 is TGCGCCAGCAGCCAGGGGGGGGTGGGTGAGCAGTTCTTC. Protein sequence: CASSQGGVGEQFF.

The chain has TRBV5-1 and TRBJ2-7; D uncertain. Trimming removed 0 bases from V and 1 base from J, with 5 bases in between. This CDR3 has 13 amino acids. Germline V gene lookup returns CDR1 SGHRS and CDR2 YFSETQ. In nucleotides, the CDR3 is TGCGCCAGCAGCTTGGTAGCTTCCTACGAGCAGTACTTC. Encoded protein: CASSLVASYEQYF. The whole variable domain, remainder taken from reference TRBV5-1 and TRBJ2-7, is KAGVTQTPRYLIKTRGQQVTLSCSPISGHRSVSWYQQTPGQGLQFLFEYFSETQRNKGNFPGRFSGRQFSNSRSEMNVSTLELGDSALYLCASSLVASYEQYFGPGTRLTVT.

V gene TRBV7-3 combines with J gene TRBJ1-1, with TRBD1 as a possible D gene (6 bases). CDR3 length equals 16 residues. The V gene lost 2 bases and the J gene lost 4 bases, with 17 bases spanning the gap. Germline-derived CDR1 and CDR2 are SGHTA and FQGTGA. DNA for the CDR3: TGTGCCAGCAGCTTACAGGGCAGGGGAGGGGGCACTGAAGCTTTCTTT. Translated: CASSLQGRGGGTEAFF.

This clone was picked up a small number of times. The chain is built from TRBV4-3 and TRBJ2-2, with D unclear. V dropped 0 bases and J dropped 2 bases, with 7 bases sitting between them. Germline values: CDR1 LGHNA, CDR2 YSLEER. The CDR3 is 15 residues long. Here the CDR3 reads CASSQDHLNTGELFF. In DNA form, the CDR3 reads TGCGCCAGCAGCCAAGATCATCTAAACACCGGGGAGCTGTTTTTT.

The rearrangement joins TRBV18 to TRBJ1-3, with D hard to call. This CDR3 spans 16 amino acids. The V end was cut by 6 bases, the J end by 0 bases, with 15 bases between. The germline V gene encodes CDR1 KGHSH and CDR2 LQKENI. The CDR3 spells CASSPGPPSSGNTIYF. CDR3 nucleotides: TGTGCCAGCTCCCCGGGTCCACCGAGCTCTGGAAACACCATATATTTT.

The V and J genes are TRBV5-1 and TRBJ2-2, with TRBD1 identical over 9 bases. V dropped 4 bases and J dropped 6; count of bases not matched to a gene: 10. The CDR3 runs to 16 residues. The germline V gene encodes CDR1 SGHRS and CDR2 YFSETQ. The CDR3 protein is CASSRDRVERAGELFF. The CDR3 bases are TGCGCCAGCAGCCGGGACAGGGTCGAGCGTGCCGGGGAGCTGTTTTTT.

J is TRBJ2-3 and V is TRBV27; 9 nucleotides line up with TRBD1. Germline CDR1 and CDR2: MNHEY and SMNVEV (reference sequence). The CDR3 spans 14 residues. Trimming cost V 8 bases and J 3 bases; bases outside gene matches: 6. The CDR3 DNA follows: TGTGCCAGCCCCTCCGGGACAGGGACAGATACGCAGTATTTT. Amino acids: CASPSGTGTDTQYF.

The V and J genes are TRBV18 and TRBJ1-5; 10 bases map to TRBD1. J was trimmed by 4 bases and V by 5 bases; bases with no gene match: 5. The length of the CDR3 is 15 residues. The germline V gene has CDR1 KGHSH and CDR2 LQKENI. Written as DNA, the CDR3 is TGTGCCAGCTCATCAGACAGGGGGCTGAATCAGCCCCAGCATTTT. Its protein product is CASSSDRGLNQPQHF.

V gene TRBV25-1 combines with J gene TRBJ2-7; 9 bases are shared with TRBD1. J gave up 3 bases and V 2 bases, and 8 bases lay outside the gene matches. CDR1 MGHDK and CDR2 SYGVNS come from the germline V gene. This CDR3 has 16 amino acids. CDR3 region: CASSEVRKDRGYEQYF. The CDR3 coding sequence is TGTGCCAGCAGTGAAGTTAGGAAGGACAGGGGCTACGAGCAGTACTTC.

This chain links TRBV25-1 with TRBJ1-2; 9 positions match TRBD1. V lost 8 bases, J lost 6 bases, and 10 bases stayed unmatched. Germline V gene sequence: CDR1 MGHDK, CDR2 SYGVNS. The CDR3 totals 14 residues. CDR3 DNA: TGTGCCAGCGCGGGACAGGGTATCCTCCATGGCTACACCTTC. Protein: CASAGQGILHGYTF.

J is TRBJ2-1 and V is TRBV29-1; D gene unclear. This CDR3 region has 12 residues. Trimming took off 2 bases at V and 10 bases at J, with 12 bases between the two ends. Germline V gives CDR1 SQVTM, CDR2 ANQGSEA. The CDR3 coding sequence is TGCAGCGTTGAATCACGTCGCTACGAGCAGTTCTTC. Protein sequence: CSVESRRYEQFF.

J is TRBJ1-1 and V is TRBV28, with 10 bases that match TRBD1. The CDR3 has 14 amino acids. CDR1 is MDHEN and CDR2 is SYDVKM in the germline V gene. V shed 8 bases and J 6 bases; nucleotides not matched to a gene: 9. Here the CDR3 DNA reads TGTGCCAGCTACTGGACAGGGGGTGGGTCTGAAGCTTTCTTT. This codes for CASYWTGGGSEAFF.

The DNA of the CDR3 is TGTGCCAGCAGCAGGGGTTACAATCAGCCCCAGCATTTT. The encoded protein is CASSRGYNQPQHF. V usage is TRBV6-5 and J usage is TRBJ1-5; TRBD1 might be the D (6 bases). This CDR3 comprises 13 residues. In germline, CDR1 is MNHEY, CDR2 SVGAGI. The V end was cut by 6 bases, the J end by 3 bases, with 9 bases between.

This clone was seen only a few times. CDR3 region: CASRASGQNTEAFF. CDR3 nucleotide sequence: TGTGCCAGCAGAGCTTCCGGACAGAACACTGAAGCTTTCTTT. J is TRBJ1-1 and V is TRBV6-1; tentatively, D is TRBD1 (5 bases). The ends were cut back, 6 bases at V and 1 base at J, with 12 bases in the middle. This CDR3 has 14 residues. In germline, CDR1 is MNHNS, CDR2 SASEGT.

The genes are TRBV29-1 and TRBJ1-2; no definite D call. The CDR3 has 12 residues. Germline V gene lookup returns CDR1 SQVTM and CDR2 ANQGSEA. The V and J ends lost 4 bases and 8 bases respectively, with 14 bases between them. The CDR3 DNA reads TGCAGCGTTGGTGTGAGTCCGATGGGCTACACCTTC. The encoded protein is CSVGVSPMGYTF.

The chain employs TRBV6-5 and TRBJ2-3; TRBD1 matches at 7 bases. Germline CDR1 reads MNHEY; CDR2 reads SVGAGI. V shed 2 bases, J shed 3 bases, and the junction held 2 bases outside the gene matches. This CDR3 contains 14 residues. The CDR3 sequence: CASSYARGTDTQYF. The CDR3 DNA reads as TGTGCCAGCAGTTACGCCAGGGGGACAGATACGCAGTATTTT.

The V call is TRBV4-1, the J call TRBJ1-1; D remains unclear. CDR3 length: 15 amino acids. V was clipped by 4 bases and J by 2 bases, with 14 bases between them. The germline V gene has CDR1 MGHRA and CDR2 YSYEKL. CDR3 amino acids: CASSPPGRINTEAFF. The CDR3 bases are TGCGCCAGCAGCCCCCCCGGCAGGATAAACACTGAAGCTTTCTTT.